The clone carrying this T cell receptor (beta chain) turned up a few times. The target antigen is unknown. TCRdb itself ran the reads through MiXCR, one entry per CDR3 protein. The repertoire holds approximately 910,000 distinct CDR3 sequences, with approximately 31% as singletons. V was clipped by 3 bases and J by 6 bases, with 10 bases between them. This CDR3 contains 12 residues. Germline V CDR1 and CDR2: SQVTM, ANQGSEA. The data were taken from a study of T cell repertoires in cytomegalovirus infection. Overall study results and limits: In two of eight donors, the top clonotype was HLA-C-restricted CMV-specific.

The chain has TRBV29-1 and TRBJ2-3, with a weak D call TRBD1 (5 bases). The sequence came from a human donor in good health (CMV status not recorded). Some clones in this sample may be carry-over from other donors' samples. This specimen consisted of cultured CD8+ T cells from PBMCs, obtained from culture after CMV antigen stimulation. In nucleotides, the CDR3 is TGCAGCGTTGACTGGGGCAGGGATACGCAGTATTTT. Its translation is CSVDWGRDTQYF.